The 5 T cell receptor beta chains listed next were all sequenced from one sample in a study of T cells in Graves' hyperthyroidism and ophthalmopathy. TCR beta CDR3 regions were amplified from RNA transcripts. The HTBI primer set served for first-round RT-PCR of the TCR CDR3. TCRdb recomputed calls from the multiplex PCR reads with MiXCR, one row per CDR3 protein. This table holds nearly 600,000 distinct CDR3 sequences, about 14% found once. Sequencing used blood. Source of these receptors: a woman younger than 45 with Graves' hyperthyroidism that later progressed to Graves' ophthalmopathy.

This clonotype was observed a single time. The chain combines TRBV20-1 with TRBJ1-1; the D gene is possibly TRBD1 (5 bases). The germline V gene has CDR1 DFQATT and CDR2 SNEGSKA (reference sequence). This CDR3 region has 11 residues. The ends were cut back, 6 bases at V and 11 bases at J, with 16 bases in the middle. Written as DNA, the CDR3 is TGCAGTGCAAAGACAGAGGGCTCCGCTTTCTTT. Protein: CSAKTEGSAFF.

With regard to this clonotype: The CDR3 carries no conserved terminal phenylalanine or tryptophan, so it likely arises from a read error. This chain uses TRBV7-9 with TRBJ2-3; D not certain. Trimming took off 4 bases at V and 0 bases at J, with 11 bases between the two ends. This CDR3 comprises 15 residues. Germline V gene sequence: CDR1 SEHNR, CDR2 FQNEAQ (reference sequence). CDR3 coding DNA: TGTGCCAGCAGCTCTGGGCCCCTTAGCACAGATACGCAGTATGTT. It specifies CASSSGPLSTDTQYV.

This clonotype was recorded at least ten times. The rearrangement links TRBV29-1 to TRBJ2-1, with a possible D match to TRBD2 (6 bases). Germline-derived CDR1 and CDR2 are SQVTM and ANQGSEA. The CDR3 runs to 10 residues. The V end lost 8 bases, the J end lost 7 bases, and 9 bases lay between the germline ends. The CDR3: CSLGLNEQFF. Written as DNA, the CDR3 is TGCAGCCTGGGACTGAATGAGCAGTTCTTC.

This chain joins TRBV9 and TRBJ2-1, with 8 positions matching TRBD2. V gave up 3 bases and J gave up 0 bases; unmatched junction bases: 5. The CDR3 length is 16 residues. From germline, CDR1 is SGDLS and CDR2 YYNGEE. CDR3: CASSDWSGSSYNEQFF. CDR3 coding DNA: TGTGCCAGCAGCGATTGGAGCGGGAGCTCCTACAATGAGCAGTTCTTC.

The rearrangement uses TRBV6-2 or TRBV6-3 and TRBJ2-5; D call uncertain. The CDR3 totals 12 residues. Between the trimmed V and J ends, which lost 7 bases and 5 bases, there was a span of 11 bases. Germline V gene data show CDR1 as MNHEY and CDR2 as SVGEGT. For the CDR3, the DNA is TGTGCCAGCACCACCCTCGGGGAGACCCAGTACTTC. Translation gives CASTTLGETQYF.